Listed below are T cell receptor beta chains from one sample, sequenced in a study of blood T cell repertoires in COVID-19. The method was immunoSEQ multiplex PCR; TCRdb's version includes in-frame clones alone and lacks a portion of them. The profile shows about 280,000 clones, more than 70% of them singletons. The sample comprised peripheral blood. Receptors originate from a young woman with COVID-19, enrolled during active disease. Each CDR3 is given with its conserved first and last residue. A D gene is named only where the DNA matches it firmly. Clone size is stated in some rows and not others, as once, few, many or a class when expanded.

clone size	D gene	J gene	V gene	CDR3 protein	CDR3 DNA
.	TRBD1	TRBJ1-5	TRBV30	CAWSPGQGTQPQHF	TGTGCCTGGAGCCCGGGACAGGGGACTCAGCCCCAGCATTTT
.	TRBD2	TRBJ2-3	TRBV14	CASSHTVGGSVLDTQYF	TGTGCCAGCAGCCACACGGTCGGCGGGAGCGTTTTAGATACGCAGTATTTT
once	.	TRBJ1-2	TRBV20-1	CSARSRGYTF	TGCAGTGCTAGATCCCGTGGCTACACCTTC
.	.	TRBJ2-1	TRBV14	CASSQDLYNEQFF	TGTGCCAGCAGCCAAGATCTTTACAATGAGCAGTTCTTC
.	.	TRBJ2-7	TRBV9	CASSHRSGRDPYEQYF	TGTGCCAGCAGCCACCGCTCCGGGAGAGACCCCTACGAGCAGTACTTC
.	TRBD1	TRBJ1-5	TRBV15	CATSRDLWGDRGMGKPQHF	TGTGCCACCAGCAGAGATTTGTGGGGGGACAGGGGAATGGGTAAGCCCCAGCATTTT
.	.	TRBJ2-5	TRBV20-1	CSARPGETQYF	TGCAGTGCTAGACCCGGGGAGACCCAGTACTTC
.	TRBD1	TRBJ1-2	TRBV2	CASSDQGAGNYGYTF	TGTGCCAGCAGTGATCAGGGGGCGGGTAACTATGGCTACACCTTC
.	TRBD2	TRBJ2-7	TRBV2	CASLHQRELYEQYF	TGTGCCAGCCTTCACCAGCGGGAGTTGTACGAGCAGTACTTC
.	TRBD2	TRBJ2-7	TRBV29-1	CSETPGLAVTSSYEQYF	TGCAGCGAGACGCCGGGACTAGCGGTTACGAGCTCCTACGAGCAGTACTTC
.	TRBD2	TRBJ2-3	TRBV7-9	CASSRRGADTQYF	TGTGCCAGCAGCCGCCGGGGGGCAGATACGCAGTATTTT
few	TRBD1	TRBJ1-2	TRBV5-1	CASSLEGQGGGYTF	TGCGCCAGCAGCTTGGAGGGACAGGGTGGCGGCTACACCTTC
.	TRBD1	TRBJ2-7	TRBV6-2/TRBV6-3	CASSLDRSFGEQYF	TGTGCCAGCAGCCTGGACAGGTCGTTTGGCGAGCAGTACTTC
.	TRBD1	TRBJ2-7	TRBV4-1	CASSQDRDRGSPYEQYF	TGCGCCAGCAGCCAAGATAGGGACAGGGGTTCCCCCTACGAGCAGTACTTC
.	TRBD1	TRBJ2-5	TRBV5-4	CASSPGTGALLSQYF	TGTGCCAGCAGCCCCGGGACAGGGGCCCTCTTGTCCCAGTACTTC
once	.	TRBJ2-7	TRBV25-1	CASTGKGGTSFYEQYF	TGTGCCAGCACCGGGAAGGGGGGGACTTCTTTCTACGAGCAGTACTTC
once	TRBD2	TRBJ2-7	TRBV27	CASSLTSGYSYEQYF	TGTGCCAGCAGTTTGACTAGCGGCTACTCCTACGAGCAGTACTTC
.	.	TRBJ1-1	TRBV30	CAWSVREAFEAFF	TGTGCCTGGAGTGTAAGGGAGGCATTTGAAGCTTTCTTT
.	.	TRBJ2-5	TRBV7-2	CASSLGRFVETQYF	TGTGCCAGCAGCTTAGGGAGGTTTGTTGAGACCCAGTACTTC
.	TRBD1	TRBJ1-6	TRBV5-4	CASSFRQGPNSPLHF	TGTGCCAGCAGCTTTAGACAGGGACCTAATTCACCCCTCCACTTT
.	.	TRBJ2-3	TRBV19	CASSEAQDTQYF	TGTGCCAGTAGCGAGGCCCAAGATACGCAGTATTTT
.	TRBD1	TRBJ2-4	TRBV7-8	CASSPGGTGYNIQYF	TGTGCCAGCAGCCCAGGAGGGACAGGATACAACATTCAGTACTTC
.	.	TRBJ2-5	TRBV18	CASSPPGRNGPAETQYF	TGTGCCAGCTCACCACCGGGGAGGAACGGCCCTGCGGAGACCCAGTACTTC
.	TRBD2	TRBJ2-1	TRBV30	CAWNSVRGRWGEQFF	TGTGCCTGGAACTCGGTCCGCGGGAGGTGGGGTGAGCAGTTCTTC
.	TRBD1	TRBJ2-7	TRBV3-1/TRBV3-2	CASSQQRDREIKYF	TGTGCCAGCAGCCAGCAAAGGGACAGGGAAATTAAGTACTTC
.	.	TRBJ1-2	TRBV11-2	CASSLRLVGGYGYTF	TGTGCCAGCAGCTTACGATTAGTTGGCGGCTATGGCTACACCTTC
.	.	TRBJ2-3	TRBV7-3	CASSRDSGTDTQYF	TGTGCCAGCAGTAGAGACAGTGGCACAGATACGCAGTATTTT
.	.	TRBJ1-6	TRBV19	CASNLGGNSPLHF	TGTGCCAGTAATCTGGGAGGAAATTCACCCCTCCACTTT
.	TRBD1	TRBJ2-2	TRBV27	CASSFLTGGRGTGELFF	TGTGCCAGCAGTTTCCTGACAGGGGGCCGGGGCACCGGGGAGCTGTTTTTT
once	TRBD1	TRBJ2-7	TRBV6-5	CASRTGTGDTYEQYF	TGTGCCAGCAGGACCGGGACAGGAGATACCTACGAGCAGTACTTC
.	TRBD1	TRBJ1-5	TRBV18	CASSPGQGVVQPQHF	TGTGCCAGCTCACCAGGACAGGGAGTGGTTCAGCCCCAGCATTTT
.	TRBD2	TRBJ2-3	TRBV29-1	CSVAGREGGTDTQYF	TGCAGCGTTGCGGGGCGGGAGGGCGGCACAGATACGCAGTATTTT
.	.	TRBJ2-7	TRBV5-1	CASSSSSWEQYF	TGCGCCAGCAGTTCGAGTTCTTGGGAGCAGTACTTC
.	TRBD1	TRBJ2-7	TRBV28	CASSPPGQNYEQYF	TGTGCCAGCAGTCCCCCGGGACAGAACTACGAGCAGTACTTC
.	.	TRBJ2-1	TRBV30	CAWSVGGPGEHNEQFF	TGTGCCTGGAGTGTGGGCGGGCCAGGCGAACACAATGAGCAGTTCTTC
.	.	TRBJ1-2	TRBV2	CASSVVGGGYGYTF	TGTGCCAGCAGTGTTGTGGGAGGGGGCTATGGCTACACCTTC
.	TRBD1	TRBJ2-7	TRBV28	CASSLGTGGDEQYF	TGTGCCAGCAGTTTAGGGACAGGGGGTGACGAGCAGTACTTC
few	TRBD1	TRBJ1-1	TRBV7-9	CASSLVQGAFEAFF	TGTGCCAGCAGCTTGGTACAGGGGGCTTTTGAAGCTTTCTTT
once	.	TRBJ1-2	TRBV7-9	CASSLGQVIDYTF	TGTGCCAGCAGCTTGGGGCAGGTAATCGACTACACCTTC
.	TRBD1	TRBJ2-3	TRBV6-5	CASSYGQGDTQYF	TGTGCCAGCAGTTACGGACAGGGAGATACGCAGTATTTT
.	TRBD2	TRBJ2-3	TRBV24-1	CATSDLDLAGGPDTQYF	TGTGCCACCAGTGATTTGGACTTAGCGGGAGGACCAGATACGCAGTATTTT
.	TRBD2	TRBJ2-3	TRBV6-5	CASSYSTSGRDTQYF	TGTGCCAGCAGTTACTCGACTAGCGGGAGAGATACGCAGTATTTT
.	.	TRBJ1-6	TRBV10-2	CASSRDTSLGSPLHF	TGCGCCAGCAGCAGGGACACGTCGCTCGGTTCACCCCTCCACTTT
.	.	TRBJ2-3	TRBV6-4	CASSDSGGATTDTQYF	TGTGCCAGCAGTGACTCAGGGGGAGCCACAACAGATACGCAGTATTTT
.	TRBD2	TRBJ2-2	TRBV7-9	CASSDTSGATGELFF	TGTGCCAGCAGCGACACTAGCGGTGCGACCGGGGAGCTGTTTTTT